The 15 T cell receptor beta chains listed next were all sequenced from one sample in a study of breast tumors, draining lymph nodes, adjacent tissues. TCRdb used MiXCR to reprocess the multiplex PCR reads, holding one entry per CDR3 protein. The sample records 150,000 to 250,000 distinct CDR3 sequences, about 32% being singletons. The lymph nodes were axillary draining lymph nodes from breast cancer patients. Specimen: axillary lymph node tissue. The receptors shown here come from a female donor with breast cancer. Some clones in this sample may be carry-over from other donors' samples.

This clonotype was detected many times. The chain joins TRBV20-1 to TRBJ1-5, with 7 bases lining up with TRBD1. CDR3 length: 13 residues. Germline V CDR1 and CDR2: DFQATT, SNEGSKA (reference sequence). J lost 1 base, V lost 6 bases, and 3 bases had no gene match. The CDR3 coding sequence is TGCAGTGCGCCGACAGGGAGCAATCAGCCCCAGCATTTT. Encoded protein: CSAPTGSNQPQHF.

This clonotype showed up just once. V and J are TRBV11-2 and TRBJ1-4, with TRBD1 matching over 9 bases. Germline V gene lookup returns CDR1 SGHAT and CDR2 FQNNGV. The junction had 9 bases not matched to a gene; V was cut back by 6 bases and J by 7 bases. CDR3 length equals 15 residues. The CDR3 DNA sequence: TGTGCCAGCAGGAGCGGGACAGGGCGGACTGAAAAACTGTTTTTT. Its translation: CASRSGTGRTEKLFF.

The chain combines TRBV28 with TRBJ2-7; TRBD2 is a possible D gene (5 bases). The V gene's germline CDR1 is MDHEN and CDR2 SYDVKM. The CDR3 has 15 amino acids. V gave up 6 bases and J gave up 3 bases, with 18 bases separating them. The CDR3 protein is CASRSELANRYEQYF. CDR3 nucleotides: TGTGCCAGCAGGTCGGAGCTAGCCAATCGCTACGAGCAGTACTTC.

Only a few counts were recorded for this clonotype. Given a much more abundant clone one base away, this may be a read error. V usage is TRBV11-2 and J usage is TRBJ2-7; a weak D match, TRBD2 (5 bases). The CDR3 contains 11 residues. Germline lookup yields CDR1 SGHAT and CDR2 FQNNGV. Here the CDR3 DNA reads TGTGCCAGCAGCTCCCCTAGGGAGCCGTACTTC. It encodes CASSSPREPYF.

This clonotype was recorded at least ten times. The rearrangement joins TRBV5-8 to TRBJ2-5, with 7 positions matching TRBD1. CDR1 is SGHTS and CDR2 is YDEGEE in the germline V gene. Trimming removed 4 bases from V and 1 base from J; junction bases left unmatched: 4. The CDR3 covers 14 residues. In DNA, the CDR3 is TGTGCCAGCAGCCCTGACAGGGCCCAAGAGACCCAGTACTTC. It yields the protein CASSPDRAQETQYF.

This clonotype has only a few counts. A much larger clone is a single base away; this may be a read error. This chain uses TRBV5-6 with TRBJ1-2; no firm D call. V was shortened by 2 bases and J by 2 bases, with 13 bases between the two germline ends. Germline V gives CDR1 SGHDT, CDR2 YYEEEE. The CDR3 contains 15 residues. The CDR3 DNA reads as TGTGCCAGCAGCTTACCCGGACCGCTAAACTATGGCTACACCTTC. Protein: CASSLPGPLNYGYTF.

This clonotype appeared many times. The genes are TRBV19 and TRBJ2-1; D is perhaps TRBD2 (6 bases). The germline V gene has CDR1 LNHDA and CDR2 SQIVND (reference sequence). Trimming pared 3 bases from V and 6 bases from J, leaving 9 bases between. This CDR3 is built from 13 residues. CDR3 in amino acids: CASSMSGSNEQFF. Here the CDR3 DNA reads TGTGCCAGTAGTATGAGCGGGTCCAATGAGCAGTTCTTC.

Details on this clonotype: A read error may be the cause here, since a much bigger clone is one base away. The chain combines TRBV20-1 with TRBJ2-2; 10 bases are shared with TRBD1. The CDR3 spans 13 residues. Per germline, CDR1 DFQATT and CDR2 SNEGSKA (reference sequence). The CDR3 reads CSAGTGDTGALFF. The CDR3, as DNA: TGCAGTGCTGGGACAGGGGACACCGGGGCGCTGTTTTTT.

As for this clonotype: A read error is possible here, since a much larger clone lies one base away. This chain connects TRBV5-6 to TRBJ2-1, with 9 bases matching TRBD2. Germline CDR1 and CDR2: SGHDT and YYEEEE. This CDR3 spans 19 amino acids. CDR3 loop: CASSLNLAGNTIFYNEQVF. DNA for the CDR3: TGTGCCAGCAGCTTAAACCTAGCGGGGAATACCATATTTTACAATGAGCAGGTCTTC.

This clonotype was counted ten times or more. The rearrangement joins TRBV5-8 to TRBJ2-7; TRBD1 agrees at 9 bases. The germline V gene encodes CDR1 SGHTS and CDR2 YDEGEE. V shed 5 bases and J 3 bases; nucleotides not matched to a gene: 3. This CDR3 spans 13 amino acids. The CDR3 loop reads CASSRDRVYEQYF. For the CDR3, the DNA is TGTGCCAGCAGTCGGGACAGGGTCTACGAGCAGTACTTC.

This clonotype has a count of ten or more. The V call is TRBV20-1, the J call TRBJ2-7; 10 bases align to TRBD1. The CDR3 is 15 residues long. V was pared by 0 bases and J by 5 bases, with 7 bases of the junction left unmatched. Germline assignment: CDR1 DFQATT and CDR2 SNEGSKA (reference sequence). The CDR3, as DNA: TGCAGTGCTAGAGACTCGGACAGGGGGGTCCACGAGCAGTACTTC. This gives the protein CSARDSDRGVHEQYF.

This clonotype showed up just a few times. The chain's CDR3 is CASSVGGDNQPQHF. The DNA for the CDR3 is TGTGCCAGCAGTGTGGGGGGGGACAATCAGCCCCAGCATTTT. The chain joins TRBV6-1 to TRBJ1-5, with D possibly being TRBD1 (5 bases). V lost 4 bases to trimming and J lost 3 bases, with 10 bases between them. The CDR3 spans 14 residues. Germline V gene sequence: CDR1 MNHNS, CDR2 SASEGT.

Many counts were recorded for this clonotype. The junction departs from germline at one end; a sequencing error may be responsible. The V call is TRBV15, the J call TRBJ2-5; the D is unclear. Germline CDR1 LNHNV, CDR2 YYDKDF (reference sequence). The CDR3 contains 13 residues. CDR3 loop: CATSRDSQETQYF. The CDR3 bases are TGTGCCACCAGTAGAGACTCCCAAGAGACCCAGTACTTC.

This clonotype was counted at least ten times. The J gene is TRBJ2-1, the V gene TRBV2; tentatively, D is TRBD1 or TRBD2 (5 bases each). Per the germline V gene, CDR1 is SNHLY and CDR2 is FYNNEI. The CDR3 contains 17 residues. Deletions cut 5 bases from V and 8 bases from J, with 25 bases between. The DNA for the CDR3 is TGTGCCAGCAGTTCGTACGACCTCTCAGGGAGTATATATGAGCAGTTCTTC. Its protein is CASSSYDLSGSIYEQFF.

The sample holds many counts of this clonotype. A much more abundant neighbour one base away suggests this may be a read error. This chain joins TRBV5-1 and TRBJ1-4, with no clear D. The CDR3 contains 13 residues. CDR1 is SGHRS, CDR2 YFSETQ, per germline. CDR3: CASSRERKENLFF. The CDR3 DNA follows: TGCGCCAGCAGCCGGGAGAGGAAAGAAAACCTGTTTTTT.